The rows below give T cell receptor beta chains drawn from one sample of a study of response to subunit inactivated influenza vaccine. TCRdb redid the calling of the RT-PCR reads with MiXCR, one entry per CDR3 protein. Among fewer than 700,000 distinct CDR3 sequences listed, approximately 12% were seen once. The sample was PBMCs from blood, taken about 40 days after vaccination. The receptors come from a man aged 50 or older who received an inactivated influenza vaccine. CDR3s include the opening cysteine and the closing phenylalanine or tryptophan. D genes are given only for firm matches. Expanded clones are given a class, and other clones once, few, many or no size at all.

TRBD2	-	TRBV11-3	TRBJ2-1	23	CASSLGGGKGLAGGFRAYNEQFF	TGTGCCAGCAGCTTAGGCGGGGGGAAGGGACTAGCGGGAGGTTTTAGGGCTTACAATGAGCAGTTCTTC
TRBD2	-	TRBV25-1	TRBJ2-7	13	CASATSGSYEQYF	TGTGCCAGCGCGACTAGCGGGAGTTACGAGCAGTACTTC
-	few	TRBV7-8	TRBJ1-2	15	CASSLASVDQAGYTF	TGTGCCAGCAGCTTAGCCTCGGTCGATCAGGCTGGCTACACCTTC
-	few	TRBV20-1	TRBJ2-5	13	CSARGDNQETQYF	TGCAGTGCTAGAGGGGACAACCAAGAGACCCAGTACTTC
-	few	TRBV4-1	TRBJ2-5	13	CASSQVVRETQYF	TGCGCCAGCAGCCAAGTAGTGCGAGAGACCCAGTACTTC
TRBD2	-	TRBV20-1	TRBJ2-1	13	CSALAGGVHEQFF	TGCAGTGCCCTAGCGGGGGGGGTCCATGAGCAGTTCTTC
-	few	TRBV6-2/TRBV6-3	TRBJ2-3	12	CASRDPPDTQYF	TGTGCCAGCAGGGATCCCCCAGATACGCAGTATTTT
-	many	TRBV24-1	TRBJ2-1	12	CATSRGSNEQFF	TGTGCCACCAGTCGCGGAAGCAATGAGCAGTTCTTC
-	-	TRBV25-1	TRBJ2-3	16	CASSEMFGGGTDTQYF	TGTGCCAGCAGTGAAATGTTCGGCGGTGGCACAGATACGCAGTATTTT
-	few	TRBV4-2	TRBJ1-2	16	CASSQELTATNYGYTF	TGTGCCAGCAGCCAAGAATTAACAGCAACTAACTATGGCTACACCTTC
-	few	TRBV5-5	TRBJ2-2	15	CASSFTGGRTGELFF	TGTGCCAGCAGCTTCACCGGGGGCAGGACCGGGGAGCTGTTTTTT
-	-	TRBV29-1	TRBJ1-1	11	CSAQRSTEAFF	TGCAGCGCCCAACGTAGCACTGAAGCTTTCTTT
TRBD1	-	TRBV7-2	TRBJ2-1	16	CASSRGQGGALDRQFF	TGTGCCAGCAGCCGGGGACAGGGAGGGGCATTAGATCGGCAGTTCTTC
-	-	TRBV4-2	TRBJ2-7	15	CASSQEGQSAYEQYF	TGTGCCAGCAGCCAAGAAGGACAAAGTGCCTACGAGCAGTACTTC
-	many	TRBV10-3	TRBJ2-3	12	CATEGDTDTQYF	TGTGCCACGGAGGGGGACACAGATACGCAGTATTTT
-	many	TRBV6-5	TRBJ2-1	19	CASSYPLIRTTISYNEQFF	TGTGCCAGCAGTTACCCGTTGATCAGGACAACGATCTCCTACAATGAGCAGTTCTTC
-	-	TRBV24-1	TRBJ2-7	15	CATSDYGSTVDEQYF	TGTGCCACCAGTGACTACGGGAGTACTGTGGACGAGCAGTACTTC
-	-	TRBV7-9	TRBJ2-2	15	CASSLPGLLTGELFF	TGTGCCAGCAGCTTACCGGGACTCTTAACCGGGGAGCTGTTTTTT
-	many	TRBV5-1	TRBJ2-7	16	CASSGGGSTRLYEQYF	TGCGCCAGCAGCGGAGGGGGGTCGACGCGCCTTTACGAGCAGTACTTC
TRBD2	-	TRBV6-2/TRBV6-3	TRBJ2-7	15	CASSYGGGDPYEQYF	TGTGCCAGCAGTTACGGCGGGGGGGATCCTTACGAGCAGTACTTC
TRBD1	many	TRBV20-1	TRBJ2-3	14	CSARTGTSTDTQYF	TGCAGTGCTAGGACAGGGACAAGCACAGATACGCAGTATTTT
TRBD2	-	TRBV7-2	TRBJ2-5	16	CASSLARTRNKETQYF	TGTGCCAGCAGCTTAGCGCGGACTAGGAATAAGGAGACCCAGTACTTC
TRBD2	-	TRBV2	TRBJ2-3	18	CASSTTSGSLRGTDTQYF	TGTGCCAGCAGTACGACTAGCGGGAGTTTAAGAGGCACAGATACGCAGTATTTT
-	-	TRBV20-1	TRBJ2-7	15	CSAPSEPGKDYEQYF	TGCAGTGCCCCCTCCGAACCTGGCAAGGACTACGAGCAGTACTTC
TRBD2	few	TRBV29-1	TRBJ2-5	15	CSVLTSGSRGETQYF	TGCAGCGTTCTTACAAGCGGGAGTCGGGGAGAGACCCAGTACTTC
TRBD2	few	TRBV27	TRBJ2-7	17	CASSFIRGSSGWGEQYF	TGTGCCAGCAGTTTTATCCGGGGCTCTAGCGGCTGGGGAGAGCAGTACTTC
-	few	TRBV5-1	TRBJ2-1	14	CASSLVRTANEQFF	TGCGCCAGCAGTTTGGTCCGGACAGCCAATGAGCAGTTCTTC
-	-	TRBV6-5	TRBJ1-2	16	CASSYSNPRELYGYTF	TGTGCCAGCAGTTACTCCAACCCTCGGGAACTCTATGGCTACACCTTC
-	few	TRBV29-1	TRBJ2-3	16	CSVAAQERKIGDTQYF	TGCAGCGTTGCGGCACAAGAAAGGAAAATCGGAGATACGCAGTATTTT
-	many	TRBV12-3/TRBV12-4	TRBJ2-5	14	CASSFSRARGTQYF	TGTGCCAGCAGTTTCTCGAGGGCTCGCGGGACCCAGTACTTC
TRBD2	-	TRBV5-1	TRBJ2-7	17	CASSWGGVAGKTYEQYF	TGCGCCAGCAGCTGGGGAGGGGTAGCGGGGAAAACCTACGAGCAGTACTTC
-	-	TRBV7-2	TRBJ1-5	12	CASSSTAVPQHF	TGTGCCAGCAGCTCGACAGCCGTTCCCCAGCATTTT
TRBD1	-	TRBV6-5	TRBJ2-7	17	CASSYSGPGQGTYEQYF	TGTGCCAGCAGTTACTCAGGGCCGGGACAGGGGACCTACGAGCAGTACTTC
-	-	TRBV12-3/TRBV12-4	TRBJ1-4	14	CASSSTPWNEKLFF	TGTGCCAGCAGTTCGACGCCGTGGAATGAAAAACTGTTTTTT
-	few	TRBV29-1	TRBJ1-1	13	CSVERVTNTEAFF	TGCAGCGTTGAGAGGGTAACGAACACTGAAGCTTTCTTT
TRBD2	few	TRBV3-1	TRBJ2-1	16	CASSQGERGGKNEQFF	TGTGCCAGCAGCCAAGGCGAGCGGGGGGGCAAGAATGAGCAGTTCTTC
-	many	TRBV14	TRBJ1-2	14	CASSRGLWDYGYTF	TGTGCCAGCAGCCGAGGCTTGTGGGACTATGGCTACACCTTC
-	-	TRBV6-5	TRBJ2-2	18	CASSYSPTSRHLVGELFF	TGTGCCAGCAGTTACTCCCCCACATCCCGACACCTCGTTGGGGAGCTGTTTTTT
-	-	TRBV20-1	TRBJ1-5	13	CSATATVNQPQHF	TGCAGTGCCACTGCGACAGTCAATCAGCCCCAGCATTTT
TRBD2	-	TRBV12-3/TRBV12-4	TRBJ2-1	18	CASSTSGGAGTSYNEQFF	TGTGCCAGCAGTACTAGCGGGGGGGCGGGTACATCCTACAATGAGCAGTTCTTC
TRBD1	few	TRBV6-2/TRBV6-3	TRBJ2-7	16	CASSYVSGQGQHEQYF	TGTGCCAGCAGTTACGTAAGCGGACAGGGCCAGCACGAGCAGTACTTC